This T cell receptor (beta chain) came from a study of blood T cell repertoires in COVID-19. Background on the study: Italy, Spain and the United States were the sources of the convalescent and acute COVID-19 samples. From T cells, B-cell-depleted T cells, or PBMCs came the material, which was cDNA or gDNA.

Looked up from germline, CDR1 is SGHDT and CDR2 is YYEEEE. The CDR3 is 16 residues long. J lost 4 bases, V lost 4 bases, and 9 bases had no gene match. Original methodology: By means of reference gene primer amplification, nucleated cell counts were estimated. Only in-frame clones appear in the TCRdb table, and some are missing; sequencing was by immunoSEQ multiplex PCR. V and J calls plus clone size are reproduced from that table; the DNA served to infer D and trimming. Of 140,000 to 150,000 clones listed, approximately 80% are singletons. The chain is built from TRBV5-6 and TRBJ1-4, with 8 bases matching TRBD1. The sample comprised peripheral blood. This sequence was found in a man in his 60s with active or convalescent COVID-19. CDR3 sequence reads: CASSQPGTGLNEKLFF. The DNA for the CDR3 is TGTGCCAGCAGCCAACCTGGGACAGGACTTAATGAAAAACTGTTTTTT.